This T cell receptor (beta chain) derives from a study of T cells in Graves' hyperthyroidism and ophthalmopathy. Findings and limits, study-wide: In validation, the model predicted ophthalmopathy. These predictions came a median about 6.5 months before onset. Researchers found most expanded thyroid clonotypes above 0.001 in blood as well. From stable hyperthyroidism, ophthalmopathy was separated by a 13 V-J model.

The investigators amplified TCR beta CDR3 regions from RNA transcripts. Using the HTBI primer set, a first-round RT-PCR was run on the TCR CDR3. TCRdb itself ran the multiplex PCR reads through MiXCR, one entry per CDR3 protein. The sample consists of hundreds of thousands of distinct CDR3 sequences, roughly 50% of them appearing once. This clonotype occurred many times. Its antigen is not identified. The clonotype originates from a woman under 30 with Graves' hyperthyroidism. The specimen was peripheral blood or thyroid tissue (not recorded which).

CDR3 region: CASSDTTRQGQEQYF. In DNA form, the CDR3 reads TGTGCCAGCAGTGATACGACCCGACAGGGTCAAGAGCAGTACTTC. The V gene is TRBV25-1, the J gene TRBJ2-7; 7 bases map to TRBD1. The germline V gene encodes CDR1 MGHDK and CDR2 SYGVNS. Losses at the gene ends were 3 bases for V and 7 bases for J; bases not matched to a gene: 12. The CDR3 sequence is 15 residues long.